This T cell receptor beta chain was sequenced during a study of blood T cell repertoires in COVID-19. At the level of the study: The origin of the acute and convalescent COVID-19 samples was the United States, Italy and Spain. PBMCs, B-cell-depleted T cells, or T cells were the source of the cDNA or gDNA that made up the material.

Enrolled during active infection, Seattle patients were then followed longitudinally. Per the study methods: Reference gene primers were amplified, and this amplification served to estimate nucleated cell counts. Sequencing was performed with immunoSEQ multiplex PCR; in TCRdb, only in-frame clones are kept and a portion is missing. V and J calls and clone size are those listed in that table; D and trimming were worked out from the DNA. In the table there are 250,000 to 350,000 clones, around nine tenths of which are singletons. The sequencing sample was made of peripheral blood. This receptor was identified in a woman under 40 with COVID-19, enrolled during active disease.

The CDR3 region has the DNA TGCGCCAGCACCCCAGGGGAGACAGGGGGCTCTGGAAACACCATATATTTT. Translating gives CASTPGETGGSGNTIYF. V usage is TRBV4-1 and J usage is TRBJ1-3; 9 bases map to TRBD1. The ends lost 7 bases at V and 0 bases at J; junction bases unmatched: 10. CDR1 and CDR2 (germline): MGHRA, YSYEKL. CDR3 size: 17 residues.